These T cell receptor beta chains were read from a single sample in a study of T cells in localized non-small cell lung cancer. Using immunoSEQ multiplex PCR, the repertoire was profiled, and TCRdb retains in-frame clones only, with some absent. The sample carries tens of thousands of clones, about 88% recorded once. The specimen was peripheral blood, collected before any cancer treatment. The source is a woman aged 18-49 years with stage III lung adenocarcinoma. The CDR3 runs from the conserved cysteine through the conserved F or W. Size is omitted from some rows. Given values are once, few, many or a class for expanded clones.

clone_size j_call v_call cdr3_aa
NA TRBJ2-7 TRBV6-1 CASSEAGQGYEQYF
NA TRBJ2-1 TRBV7-2 CASSSTISSYNEQFF
NA TRBJ1-4 TRBV5-1 CASSLGPGGEEKLFF
NA TRBJ1-2 TRBV6-1 CASSVDRELSGYTF
NA TRBJ2-3 TRBV18 CASSGTGTRDTQYF
NA TRBJ2-3 TRBV12-5 CASGLGGADTQYF
NA TRBJ2-1 TRBV11-3 CASSKLSGGVYNEQFF
NA TRBJ1-2 TRBV7-9 CASSLGQGIANYGYTF
NA TRBJ2-1 TRBV11-3 CASSLEDRGQNEQFF
few TRBJ1-2 TRBV5-6 CASSPGQGVGYGYTF
NA TRBJ2-7 TRBV13 CASSTQDRESSYEQYF
NA TRBJ2-1 TRBV9 CASSAESASGYNEQFF
NA TRBJ2-7 TRBV6-5 CASSLGQRGYEQYF
NA TRBJ1-2 TRBV9 CASSGDYGYTF
NA TRBJ2-7 TRBV19 CASSRLGVTYEQYF
NA TRBJ2-7 TRBV19 CASSMSDSSYEQYF
few TRBJ1-2 TRBV6-6 CASNDRGRSNYGYTF
NA TRBJ1-2 TRBV5-5 CASSLVVSDHNYGYTF
once TRBJ2-3 TRBV7-2 CASSLGRDRGFTDTQYF
NA TRBJ1-5 TRBV19 CASSIGGGAGNQPQHF
NA TRBJ1-4 TRBV7-3 CASSLGDRGGNTNEKLFF
NA TRBJ1-1 TRBV25-1 CASSEYRGLPAFF
NA TRBJ1-3 TRBV5-1 CASSLGTGGSMSSGNTIYF
NA TRBJ1-6 TRBV28 CASTEGSSPLHF
NA TRBJ1-1 TRBV7-2 CASSPGQGWAFF
NA TRBJ1-1 TRBV7-3 CASSLMGGMNTEAFF
NA TRBJ2-1 TRBV5-1 CASGGGGSRNEQFF
NA TRBJ2-3 TRBV14 CASSQDLSGSTDTQYF
NA TRBJ2-7 TRBV7-9 CASSHDRGVREQYF
NA TRBJ1-2 TRBV18 CASSPRDREGYTF
NA TRBJ2-1 TRBV7-3 CASSISGGAANEQFF
NA TRBJ1-1 TRBV7-9 CASRRGPNTEAFF
NA TRBJ2-7 TRBV18 CASSPPGAGGREQYF
NA TRBJ1-1 TRBV15 CATSSPRWTEAFF
few TRBJ2-7 TRBV9 CASSVGLTYEQYF
NA TRBJ2-7 TRBV6-6 CASTRQGADEQYF
NA TRBJ2-3 TRBV19 CASSSRGTSGTDTQYF
NA TRBJ1-6 TRBV9 CASSVGQATGSPLHF
NA TRBJ1-2 TRBV27 CASSDGPPNYGYTF
NA TRBJ2-7 TRBV7-2 CASSLQSGAHEQYF
NA TRBJ1-1 TRBV11-1 CASSPRMEGLNTEAFF
NA TRBJ2-5 TRBV7-9 CASSLAETQYF
NA TRBJ2-5 TRBV7-9 CASSLSAGRQETQYF
NA TRBJ2-1 TRBV7-9 CASSLDPVAGQFF
NA TRBJ2-7 TRBV5-1 CASSPGTGGRYEQYF
once TRBJ2-7 TRBV18 CASSPRGQASSYEQYF
NA TRBJ2-5 TRBV19 CASRSGWETQYF
NA TRBJ2-3 TRBV15 CATSRDPALAGTTDTQYF